The sequence of this T cell receptor (beta chain) was determined in a study of cytomegalovirus exposure and HLA in healthy donors. At the level of the study: In a later analysis, it was reported that the approximately 110 validation repertoires had been produced on the same platform as the 500 to 850 repertoires belonging to the first cohort.

Study-wide points: In vitro checks showed that a few CMV-associated chains really do target CMV antigens. Cytomegalovirus-associated status was assigned to approximately 160 TCR beta chains.

On this clone itself: Antigen unknown.

Method: immunoSEQ multiplex PCR; TCRdb's copy keeps in-frame clones and lacks some. This repertoire shows 150,000 to 200,000 clones, roughly 86% found once; its top ten account for roughly 1.5%. The CDR3 is made up of 15 amino acids. V lost 10 bases to trimming and J lost 4 bases, with 20 bases between them. Germline CDR1 LNHDA, CDR2 SQIVND (reference sequence). The TCR comes from a woman between 18 and 29 years old in good health and CMV-seronegative. Sequenced: PBMCs. The rearrangement links TRBV19 to TRBJ1-5, with D perhaps matching TRBD1 (5 bases). The CDR3, as DNA: TGTGCCACCGGGGGGAGCCAAGGGAGTAATCAGCCCCAGCATTTT. Translation gives CATGGSQGSNQPQHF.